This T cell receptor (beta chain) is drawn from a study of CD8+ T cells in alopecia areata. With respect to this clone: Its antigen is as yet unknown.

The sequencing template was cDNA reverse transcribed from extracted RNA. Sequencing used immunoSEQ multiplex PCR; TCRdb keeps in-frame clones, though not all of them. The sample carries fewer than 150,000 clones, 58% recorded once. Findings and limits, study-wide: Expanded CD8+ clones among the top 100, and scalp clonality, were significantly decreased by tofacitinib. Alopecia totalis/universalis scalp especially showed more expanded CD8+ clones than normal scalp.

The CDR3 runs 11 residues. After removal of 8 bases from V and 10 bases from J, the junction contained 7 bases not matched to a gene. From germline, CDR1 is LNHNV and CDR2 YYDKDF (reference sequence). The treatment denotes: oral pan-JAK inhibitor, 5-10 mg twice daily. This specimen consisted of CD8+ T cells sorted from blood, obtained at week 4, from a patient treated with tofacitinib. The source of this sequence is a human donor with alopecia areata. This chain uses TRBV15 with TRBJ2-5; 7 bases agree with TRBD1. CDR3 DNA sequence: TGTGCCACCTGGACAGGTCGGGGCCAGTACTTC. Its translation is CATWTGRGQYF.